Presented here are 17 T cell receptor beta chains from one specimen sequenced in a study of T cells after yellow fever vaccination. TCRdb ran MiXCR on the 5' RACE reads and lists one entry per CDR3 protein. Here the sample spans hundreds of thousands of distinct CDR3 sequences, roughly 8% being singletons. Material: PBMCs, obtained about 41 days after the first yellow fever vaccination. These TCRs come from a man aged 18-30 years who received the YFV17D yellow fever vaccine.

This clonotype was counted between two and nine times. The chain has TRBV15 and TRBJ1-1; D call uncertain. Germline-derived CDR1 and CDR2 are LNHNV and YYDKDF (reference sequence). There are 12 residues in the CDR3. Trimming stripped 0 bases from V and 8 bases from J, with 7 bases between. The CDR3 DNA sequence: TGTGCCACCAGCAGAGAGTTGTCGGAAGCTTTCTTT. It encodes CATSRELSEAFF.

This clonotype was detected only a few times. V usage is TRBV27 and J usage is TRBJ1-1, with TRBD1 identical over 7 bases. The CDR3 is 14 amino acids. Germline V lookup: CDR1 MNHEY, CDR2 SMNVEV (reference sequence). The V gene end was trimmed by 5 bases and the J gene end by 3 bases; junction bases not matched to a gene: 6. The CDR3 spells CASSHRDSYTEAFF. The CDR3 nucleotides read TGTGCCAGCAGTCACCGGGACAGCTACACTGAAGCTTTCTTT.

Here the CDR3 reads CASSLDQGAHYEQFF. DNA for the CDR3: TGTGCCAGCAGCTTAGATCAGGGGGCGCATTATGAGCAGTTCTTC. V and J are TRBV11-2 and TRBJ2-1, with 8 bases lining up with TRBD1. V was clipped by 0 bases and J by 8 bases; unmatched bases: 6. The CDR3 is 15 amino acids. Germline V gene data show CDR1 as SGHAT and CDR2 as FQNNGV.

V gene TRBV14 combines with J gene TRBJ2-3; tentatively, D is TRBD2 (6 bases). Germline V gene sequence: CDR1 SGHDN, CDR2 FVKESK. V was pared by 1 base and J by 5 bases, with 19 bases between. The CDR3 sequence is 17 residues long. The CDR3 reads CASSQGMHPVGRDTQYF. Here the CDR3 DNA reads TGTGCCAGCAGCCAAGGAATGCATCCCGTCGGGAGAGATACGCAGTATTTT.

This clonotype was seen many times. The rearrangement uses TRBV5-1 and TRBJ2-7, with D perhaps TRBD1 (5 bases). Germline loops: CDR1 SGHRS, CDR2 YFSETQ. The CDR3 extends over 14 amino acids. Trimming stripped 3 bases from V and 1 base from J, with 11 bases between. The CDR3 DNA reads TGCGCCAGCAGCTCCGCGACAGATTCCTACGAGCAGTACTTC. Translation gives CASSSATDSYEQYF.

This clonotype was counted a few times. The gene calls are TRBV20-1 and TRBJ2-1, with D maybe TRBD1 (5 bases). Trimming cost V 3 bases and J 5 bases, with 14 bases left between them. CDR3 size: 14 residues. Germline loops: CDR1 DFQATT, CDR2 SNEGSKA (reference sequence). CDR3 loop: CSARGPTVDNEQFF. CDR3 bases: TGCAGTGCTAGGGGGCCTACTGTCGACAATGAGCAGTTCTTC.

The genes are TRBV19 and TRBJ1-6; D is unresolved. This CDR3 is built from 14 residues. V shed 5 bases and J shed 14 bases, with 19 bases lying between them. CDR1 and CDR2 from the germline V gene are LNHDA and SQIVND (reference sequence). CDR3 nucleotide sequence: TGTGCCAGTAGTCCCAGACTACCCCTCGTCACCCTCCACTTT. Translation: CASSPRLPLVTLHF.

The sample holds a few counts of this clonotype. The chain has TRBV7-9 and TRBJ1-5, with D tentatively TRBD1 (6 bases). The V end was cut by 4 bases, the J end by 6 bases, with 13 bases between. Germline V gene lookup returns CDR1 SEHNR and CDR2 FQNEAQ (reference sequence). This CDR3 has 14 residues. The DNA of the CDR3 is TGTGCCAGCAGCTCCAACAGGGAGGGTCAGCCCCAGCATTTT. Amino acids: CASSSNREGQPQHF.

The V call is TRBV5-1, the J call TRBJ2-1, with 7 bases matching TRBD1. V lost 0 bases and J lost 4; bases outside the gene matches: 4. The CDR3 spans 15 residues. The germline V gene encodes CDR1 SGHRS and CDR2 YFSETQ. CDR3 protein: CASSLGLQGYNEQFF. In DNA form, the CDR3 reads TGCGCCAGCAGCTTGGGACTACAGGGGTACAATGAGCAGTTCTTC.

The CDR3 DNA follows: TGTGCCAGCAGCTCCCGGACAGGGGGCGACTCTGGGGCCAACGTCCTGACTTTC. Its protein product is CASSSRTGGDSGANVLTF. J is TRBJ2-6 and V is TRBV11-2; 11 bases match TRBD1. J was trimmed by 0 bases and V by 4 bases; bases with no gene match: 5. Germline V lookup: CDR1 SGHAT, CDR2 FQNNGV. This CDR3 has 18 residues.

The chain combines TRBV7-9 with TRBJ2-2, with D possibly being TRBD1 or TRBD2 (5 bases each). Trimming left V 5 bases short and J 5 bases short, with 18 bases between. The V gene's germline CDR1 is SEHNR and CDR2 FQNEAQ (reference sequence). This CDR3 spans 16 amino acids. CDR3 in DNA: TGTGCCAGCAGCCGTCTTGGGGGACCCTTTACCGGGGAGCTGTTTTTT. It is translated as CASSRLGGPFTGELFF.

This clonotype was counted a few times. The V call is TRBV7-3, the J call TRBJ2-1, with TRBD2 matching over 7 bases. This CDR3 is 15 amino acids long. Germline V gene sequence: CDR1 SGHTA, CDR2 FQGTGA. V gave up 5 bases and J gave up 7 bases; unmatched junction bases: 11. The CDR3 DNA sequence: TGTGCCAGCAGCAGATACTCTACTAGCGAGAATGAGCAGTTCTTC. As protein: CASSRYSTSENEQFF.

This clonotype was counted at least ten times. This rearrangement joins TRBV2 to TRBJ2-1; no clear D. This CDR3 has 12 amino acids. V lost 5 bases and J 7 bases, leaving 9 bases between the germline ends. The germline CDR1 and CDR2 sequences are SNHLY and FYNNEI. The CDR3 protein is CASSPTRNEQFF. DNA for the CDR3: TGTGCCAGCAGTCCCACGCGGAATGAGCAGTTCTTC.

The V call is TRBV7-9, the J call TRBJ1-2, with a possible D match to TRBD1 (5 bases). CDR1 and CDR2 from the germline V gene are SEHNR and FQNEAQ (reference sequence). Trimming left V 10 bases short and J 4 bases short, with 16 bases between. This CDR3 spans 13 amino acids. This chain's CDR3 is CATKQGRGYGYTF. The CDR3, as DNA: TGTGCCACAAAGCAGGGAAGGGGCTATGGCTACACCTTC. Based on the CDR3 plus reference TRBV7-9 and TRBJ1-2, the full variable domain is DTGVSQNPRHKITKRGQNVTFRCDPISEHNRLYWYRQTLGQGPEFLTYFQNEAQLEKSRLLSDRFSAERPKGSFSTLEIQRTEQGDSAMYLCATKQGRGYGYTFGSGTRLTVV.

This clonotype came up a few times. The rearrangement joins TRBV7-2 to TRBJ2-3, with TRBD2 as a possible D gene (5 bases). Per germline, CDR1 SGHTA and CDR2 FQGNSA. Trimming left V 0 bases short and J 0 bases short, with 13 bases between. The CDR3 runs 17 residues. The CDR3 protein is CASSLAATRTSTDTQYF. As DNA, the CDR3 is TGTGCCAGCAGCTTAGCGGCGACACGGACTAGCACAGATACGCAGTATTTT.

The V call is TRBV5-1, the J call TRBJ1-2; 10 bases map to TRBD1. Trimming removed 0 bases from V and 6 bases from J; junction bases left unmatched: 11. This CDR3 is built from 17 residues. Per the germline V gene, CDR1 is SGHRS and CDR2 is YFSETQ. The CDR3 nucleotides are TGCGCCAGCAGCTTGGCTCTGACAGGGGGCCTCCTTCATGGCTACACCTTC. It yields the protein CASSLALTGGLLHGYTF.

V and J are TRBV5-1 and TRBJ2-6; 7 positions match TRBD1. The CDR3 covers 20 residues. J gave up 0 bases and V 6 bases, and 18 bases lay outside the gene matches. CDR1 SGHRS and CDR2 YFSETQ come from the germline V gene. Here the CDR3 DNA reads TGCGCCAGCAAGAGACAGGGCGACTCCTACCTTATCTCTGGGGCCAACGTCCTGACTTTC. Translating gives CASKRQGDSYLISGANVLTF.